This TCR beta chain originates from a study of T cell responses to AZD1222 COVID-19 vaccine. This clone was counted a single time. TCRdb's table, derived via immunoSEQ multiplex PCR, lists solely in-frame clones and lacks some. The sample holds more than 140,000 clones, more than 75% seen once. The germline V and J ends were trimmed by 2 bases and 1 base, with 5 bases remaining between them. This CDR3 comprises 13 residues. V is TRBV12-3 or TRBV12-4 and J is TRBJ1-1, with D unclear. This TCR came from an adult in good health. Source: peripheral blood, taken on day 0 of AZD1222 vaccination. The CDR3 sequence is CASSLLRNTEAFF. The CDR3 nucleotides read TGTGCCAGCAGTTTACTGAGGAACACTGAAGCTTTCTTT.